This T cell receptor (beta chain) appears in the sequencing data of a study of blood T cell repertoires in COVID-19. CDR1 and CDR2 from the germline V gene are SGHKS and YYEKEE (reference sequence). Trimming pared 2 bases from V and 7 bases from J, leaving 12 bases between. The CDR3 sequence is 13 residues long. Libraries were prepared by immunoSEQ multiplex PCR; TCRdb keeps only in-frame clonotypes and omits some of them. The table has about 120,000 clones, roughly 89% seen once. The sequenced sample was PBMCs or T cells enriched from blood (not recorded which). The chain has TRBV5-5 and TRBJ2-5, with D possibly matching TRBD2 (5 bases). The TCR sequence derives from a woman in her twenties or thirties who had recovered from COVID-19. CDR3 loop: CASSLLGSGTQYF. Here the CDR3 DNA reads TGTGCCAGCAGCTTATTAGGGAGCGGGACCCAGTACTTC.